This T cell receptor beta chain is from a study of cytomegalovirus exposure and HLA in healthy donors. Study results and caveats: TCR beta sequences numbering roughly 16,000 were associated with HLA alleles at 0.05 false discovery rate in a later analysis.

The study ran its PCR with 60 Vbeta and 13 Jbeta primers. The repertoire was sequenced with immunoSEQ multiplex PCR; TCRdb's copy has only in-frame clones and lacks some. The sample contains about 100,000 clones, around 84% of which appear only once. The V end lost 5 bases, the J end lost 8 bases, and 9 bases lay between the germline ends. Germline CDR1 reads SGHTA; CDR2 reads FQGTGA. CDR3 length: 12 residues. To note about this clone: Its antigen is unknown.

This chain connects TRBV7-3 to TRBJ2-2; a possible D gene is TRBD2 (6 bases). What was sequenced was PBMCs. The origin of this receptor is a woman between 18 and 29 years old in good health and CMV-seronegative. The CDR3 nucleotides read TGTGCCAGCAGCCACGGGGGTGGGGAGCTGTTTTTT. Translating it yields CASSHGGGELFF.